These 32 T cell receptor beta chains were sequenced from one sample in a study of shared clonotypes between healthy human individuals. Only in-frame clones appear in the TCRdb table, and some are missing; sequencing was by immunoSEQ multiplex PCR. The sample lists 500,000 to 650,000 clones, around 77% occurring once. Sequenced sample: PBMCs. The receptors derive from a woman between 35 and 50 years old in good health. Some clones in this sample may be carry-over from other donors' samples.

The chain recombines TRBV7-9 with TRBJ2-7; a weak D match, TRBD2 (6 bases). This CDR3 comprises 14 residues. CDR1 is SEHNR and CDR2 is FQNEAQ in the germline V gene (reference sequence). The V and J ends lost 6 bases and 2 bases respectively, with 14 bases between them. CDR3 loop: CASRLDGGTYEQYF. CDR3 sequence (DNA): TGTGCCAGCAGGCTAGATGGCGGGACCTACGAGCAGTACTTC.

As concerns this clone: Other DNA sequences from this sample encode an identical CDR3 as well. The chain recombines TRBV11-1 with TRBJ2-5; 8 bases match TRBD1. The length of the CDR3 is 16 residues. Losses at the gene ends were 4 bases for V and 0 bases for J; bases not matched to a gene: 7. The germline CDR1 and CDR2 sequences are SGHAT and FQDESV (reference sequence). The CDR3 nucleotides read TGTGCCAGCAGCTCCCGACAGGGGAGGTACCAAGAGACCCAGTACTTC. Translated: CASSSRQGRYQETQYF.

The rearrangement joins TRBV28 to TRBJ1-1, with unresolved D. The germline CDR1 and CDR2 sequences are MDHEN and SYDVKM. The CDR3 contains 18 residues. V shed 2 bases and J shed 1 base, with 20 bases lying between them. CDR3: CASSLGYGGSHSNTEAFF. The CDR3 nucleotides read TGTGCCAGCAGTTTAGGGTATGGTGGCAGCCACTCGAACACTGAAGCTTTCTTT. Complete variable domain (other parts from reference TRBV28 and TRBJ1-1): DVKVTQSSRYLVKRTGEKVFLECVQDMDHENMFWYRQDPGLGLRLIYFSYDVKMKEKGDIPEGYSVSREKKERFSLILESASTNQTSMYLCASSLGYGGSHSNTEAFFGQGTRLTVV.

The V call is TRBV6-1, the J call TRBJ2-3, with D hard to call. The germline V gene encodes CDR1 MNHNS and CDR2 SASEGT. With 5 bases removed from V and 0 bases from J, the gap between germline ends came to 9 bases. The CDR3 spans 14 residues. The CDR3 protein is CASSKGLSTDTQYF. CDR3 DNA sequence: TGTGCCAGCAGTAAAGGGCTGAGCACAGATACGCAGTATTTT.

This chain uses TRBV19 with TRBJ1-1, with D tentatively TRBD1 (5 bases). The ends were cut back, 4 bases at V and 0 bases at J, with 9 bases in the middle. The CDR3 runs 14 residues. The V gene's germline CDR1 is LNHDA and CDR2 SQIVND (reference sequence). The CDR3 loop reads CASSTGPMNTEAFF. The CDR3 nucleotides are TGTGCCAGTAGTACGGGACCGATGAACACTGAAGCTTTCTTT.

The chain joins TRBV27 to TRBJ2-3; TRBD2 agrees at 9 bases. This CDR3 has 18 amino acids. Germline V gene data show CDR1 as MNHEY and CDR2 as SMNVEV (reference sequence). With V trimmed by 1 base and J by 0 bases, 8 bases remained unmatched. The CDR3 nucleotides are TGTGCCAGCAGTTTATGGGGCGGGAGGGCCGGCAGCACAGATACGCAGTATTTT. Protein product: CASSLWGGRAGSTDTQYF.

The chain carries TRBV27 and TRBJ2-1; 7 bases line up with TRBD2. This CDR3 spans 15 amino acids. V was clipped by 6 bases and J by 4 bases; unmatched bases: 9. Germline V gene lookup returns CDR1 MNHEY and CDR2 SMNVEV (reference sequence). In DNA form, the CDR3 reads TGTGCCAGCAGAACTACGGGACTATCATACAATGAGCAGTTCTTC. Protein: CASRTTGLSYNEQFF.

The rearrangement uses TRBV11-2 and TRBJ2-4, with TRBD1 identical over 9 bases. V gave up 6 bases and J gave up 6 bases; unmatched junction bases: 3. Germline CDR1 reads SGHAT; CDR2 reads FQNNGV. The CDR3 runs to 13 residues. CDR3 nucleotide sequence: TGTGCCAGCAGACGGACAGGGGTAAACATTCAGTACTTC. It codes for CASRRTGVNIQYF. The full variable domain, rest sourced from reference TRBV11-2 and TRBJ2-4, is EAGVAQSPRYKIIEKRQSVAFWCNPISGHATLYWYQQILGQGPKLLIQFQNNGVVDDSQLPKDRFSAERLKGVDSTLKIQPAKLEDSAVYLCASRRTGVNIQYFGAGTRLSVL.

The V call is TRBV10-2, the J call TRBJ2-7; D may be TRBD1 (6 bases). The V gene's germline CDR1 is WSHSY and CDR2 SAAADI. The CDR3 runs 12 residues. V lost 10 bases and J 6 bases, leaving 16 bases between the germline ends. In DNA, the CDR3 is TGCGCCACCAACCCACAGGGATCCGAGCAGTACTTC. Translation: CATNPQGSEQYF.

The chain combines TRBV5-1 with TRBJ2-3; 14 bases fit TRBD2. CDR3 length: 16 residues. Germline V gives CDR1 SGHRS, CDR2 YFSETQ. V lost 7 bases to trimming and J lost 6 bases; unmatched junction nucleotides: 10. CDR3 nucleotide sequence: TGCGCCAGCGGTAAGAGACTAGCGGGAGGGCCGGATACGCAGTATTTT. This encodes CASGKRLAGGPDTQYF.

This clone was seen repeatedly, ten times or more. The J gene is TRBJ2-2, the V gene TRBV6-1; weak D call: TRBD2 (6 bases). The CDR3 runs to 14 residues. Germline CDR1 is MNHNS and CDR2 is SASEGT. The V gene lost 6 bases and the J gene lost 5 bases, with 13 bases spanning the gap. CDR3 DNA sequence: TGTGCCAGCAGCCCGGAGGCGGGAACCGGGGAGCTGTTTTTT. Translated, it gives CASSPEAGTGELFF.

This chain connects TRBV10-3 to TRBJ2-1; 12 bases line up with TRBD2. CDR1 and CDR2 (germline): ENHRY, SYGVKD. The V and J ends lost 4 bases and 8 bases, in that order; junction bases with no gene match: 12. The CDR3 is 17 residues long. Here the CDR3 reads CAISGTETSGSGYEQFF. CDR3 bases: TGTGCCATCAGTGGTACCGAGACTAGCGGGAGCGGGTATGAGCAGTTCTTC.

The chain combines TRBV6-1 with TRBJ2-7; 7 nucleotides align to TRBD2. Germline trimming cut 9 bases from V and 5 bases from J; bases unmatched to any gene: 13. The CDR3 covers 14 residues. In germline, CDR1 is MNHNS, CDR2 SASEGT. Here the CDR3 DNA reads TGTGCCAGTCGCCCCTCTAGAGGGACTAACGAGCAGTACTTC. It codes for CASRPSRGTNEQYF.

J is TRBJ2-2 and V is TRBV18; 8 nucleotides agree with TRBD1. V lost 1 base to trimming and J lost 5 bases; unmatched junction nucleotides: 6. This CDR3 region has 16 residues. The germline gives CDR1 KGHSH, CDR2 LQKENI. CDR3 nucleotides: TGTGCCAGCTCACCACGGGGGACAGGCGCTACCGGGGAGCTGTTTTTT. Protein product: CASSPRGTGATGELFF.

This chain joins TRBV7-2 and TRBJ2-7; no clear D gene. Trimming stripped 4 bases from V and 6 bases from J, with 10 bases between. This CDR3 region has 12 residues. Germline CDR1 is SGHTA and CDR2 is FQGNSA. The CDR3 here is CASSSNYVEQYF. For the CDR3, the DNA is TGTGCCAGCAGCTCGAACTACGTCGAGCAGTACTTC.

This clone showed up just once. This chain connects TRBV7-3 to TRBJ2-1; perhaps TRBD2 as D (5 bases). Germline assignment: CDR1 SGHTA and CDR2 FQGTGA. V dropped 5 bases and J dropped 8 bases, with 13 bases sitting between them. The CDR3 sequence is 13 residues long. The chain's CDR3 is CASSPFGRDEQFF. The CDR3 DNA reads TGTGCCAGCAGCCCTTTTGGGAGAGATGAGCAGTTCTTC.

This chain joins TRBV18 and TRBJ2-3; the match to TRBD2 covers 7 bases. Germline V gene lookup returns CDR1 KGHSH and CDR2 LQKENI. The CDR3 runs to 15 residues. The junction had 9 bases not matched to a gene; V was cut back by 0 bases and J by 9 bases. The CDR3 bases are TGTGCCAGCTCACCACCGATGGGGGAGGGCAAGACGCAGTATTTT. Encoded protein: CASSPPMGEGKTQYF. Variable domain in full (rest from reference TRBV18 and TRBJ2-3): NAGVMQNPRHLVRRRGQEARLRCSPMKGHSHVYWYRQLPEEGLKFMVYLQKENIIDESGMPKERFSAEFPKEGPSILRIQQVVRGDSAAYFCASSPPMGEGKTQYFGPGTRLTVL.

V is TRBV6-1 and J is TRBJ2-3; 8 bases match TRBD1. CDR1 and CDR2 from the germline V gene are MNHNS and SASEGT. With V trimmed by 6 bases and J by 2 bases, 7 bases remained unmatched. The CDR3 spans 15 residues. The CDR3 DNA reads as TGTGCCAGCAGGCTCGACAGGGGAAACACAGATACGCAGTATTTT. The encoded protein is CASRLDRGNTDTQYF.

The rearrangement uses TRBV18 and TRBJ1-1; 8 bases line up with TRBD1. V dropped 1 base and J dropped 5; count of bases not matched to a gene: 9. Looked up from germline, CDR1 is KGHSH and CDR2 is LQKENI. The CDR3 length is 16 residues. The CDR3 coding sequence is TGTGCCAGCTCACCACGTCCACAGGGGGGAAGGACTGAAGCTTTCTTT. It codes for CASSPRPQGGRTEAFF.

CDR3 sequence: CASSLSRQMNTGELFF. The CDR3 coding sequence is TGTGCCAGCAGTTTATCACGACAGATGAACACCGGGGAGCTGTTTTTT. The genes are TRBV28 and TRBJ2-2; D may be TRBD1 (5 bases). The CDR3 has 16 residues. Germline CDR1 is MDHEN and CDR2 is SYDVKM. Trimming removed 1 base at V and 1 base at J, with 10 bases between.

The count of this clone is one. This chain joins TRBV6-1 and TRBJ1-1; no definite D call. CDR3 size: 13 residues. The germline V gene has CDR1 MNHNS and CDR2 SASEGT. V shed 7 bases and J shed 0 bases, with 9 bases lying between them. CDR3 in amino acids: CASIRPVNTEAFF. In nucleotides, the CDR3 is TGTGCCAGCATTCGGCCAGTGAACACTGAAGCTTTCTTT.

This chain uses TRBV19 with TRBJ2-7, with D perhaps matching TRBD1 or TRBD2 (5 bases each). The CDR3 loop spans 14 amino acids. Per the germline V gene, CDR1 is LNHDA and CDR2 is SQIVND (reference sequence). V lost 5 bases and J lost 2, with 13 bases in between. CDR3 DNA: TGTGCCAGTAGTCCCGGGACGGCCGCCTACGAGCAGTACTTC. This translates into CASSPGTAAYEQYF.

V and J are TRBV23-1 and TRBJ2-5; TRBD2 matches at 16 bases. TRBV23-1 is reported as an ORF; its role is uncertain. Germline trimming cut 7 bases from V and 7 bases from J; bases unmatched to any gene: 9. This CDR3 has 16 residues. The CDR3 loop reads CASTPGLAGGPRTQYF. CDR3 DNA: TGCGCCAGCACACCGGGACTAGCGGGAGGGCCTAGGACCCAGTACTTC.

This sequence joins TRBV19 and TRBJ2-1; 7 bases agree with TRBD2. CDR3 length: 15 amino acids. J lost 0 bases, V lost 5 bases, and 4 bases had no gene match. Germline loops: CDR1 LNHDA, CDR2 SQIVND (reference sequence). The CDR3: CASSSGTTSYNEQFF. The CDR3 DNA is TGTGCCAGTAGTTCCGGGACTACCTCCTACAATGAGCAGTTCTTC.

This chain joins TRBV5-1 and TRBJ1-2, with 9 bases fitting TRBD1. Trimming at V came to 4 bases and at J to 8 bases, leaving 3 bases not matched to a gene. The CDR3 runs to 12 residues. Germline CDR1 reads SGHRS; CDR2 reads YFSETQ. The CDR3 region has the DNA TGCGCCAGCAGCAGGACAGGGGAAGGCTACACCTTC. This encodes CASSRTGEGYTF.

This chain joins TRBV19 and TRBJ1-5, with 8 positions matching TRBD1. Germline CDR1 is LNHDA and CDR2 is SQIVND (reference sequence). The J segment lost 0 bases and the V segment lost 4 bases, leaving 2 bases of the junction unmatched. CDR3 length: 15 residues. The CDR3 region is CASSKDRDSNQPQHF. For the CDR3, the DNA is TGTGCCAGTAGTAAGGACAGGGATAGCAATCAGCCCCAGCATTTT.

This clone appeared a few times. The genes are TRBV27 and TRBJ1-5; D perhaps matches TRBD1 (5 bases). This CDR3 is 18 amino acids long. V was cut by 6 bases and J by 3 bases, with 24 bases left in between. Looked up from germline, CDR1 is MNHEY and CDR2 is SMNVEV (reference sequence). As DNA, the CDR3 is TGTGCCAGCAGAACCACGGGGGTGGGAGCACGCATCAATCAGCCCCAGCATTTT. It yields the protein CASRTTGVGARINQPQHF.

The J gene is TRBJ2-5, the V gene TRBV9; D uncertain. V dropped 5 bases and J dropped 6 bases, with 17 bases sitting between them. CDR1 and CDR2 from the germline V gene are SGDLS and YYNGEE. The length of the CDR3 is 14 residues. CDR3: CASSIAPLEKTQYF. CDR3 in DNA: TGTGCCAGCAGTATCGCCCCCTTAGAAAAGACCCAGTACTTC. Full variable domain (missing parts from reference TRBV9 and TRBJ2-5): DSGVTQTPKHLITATGQRVTLRCSPRSGDLSVYWYQQSLDQGLQFLIQYYNGEERAKGNILERFSAQQFPDLHSELNLSSLELGDSALYFCASSIAPLEKTQYFGPGTRLLVL.

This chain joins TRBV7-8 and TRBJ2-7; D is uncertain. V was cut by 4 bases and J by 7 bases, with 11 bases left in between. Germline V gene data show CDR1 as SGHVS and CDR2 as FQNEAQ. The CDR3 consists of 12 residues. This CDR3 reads CASSSVMGEQYF. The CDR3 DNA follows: TGTGCCAGCAGCTCTGTTATGGGTGAGCAGTACTTC. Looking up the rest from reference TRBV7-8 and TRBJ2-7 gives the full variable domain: GAGVSQSPRYKVAKRGQDVALRCDPISGHVSLFWYQQALGQGPEFLTYFQNEAQLDKSGLPSDRFFAERPEGSVSTLKIQRTQQEDSAVYLCASSSVMGEQYFGPGTRLTVT.

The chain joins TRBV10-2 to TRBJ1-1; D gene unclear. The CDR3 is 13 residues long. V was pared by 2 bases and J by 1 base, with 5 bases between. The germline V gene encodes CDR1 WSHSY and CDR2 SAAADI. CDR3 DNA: TGCGCCAGCAGTGAGAACACGAACACTGAAGCTTTCTTT. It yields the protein CASSENTNTEAFF.

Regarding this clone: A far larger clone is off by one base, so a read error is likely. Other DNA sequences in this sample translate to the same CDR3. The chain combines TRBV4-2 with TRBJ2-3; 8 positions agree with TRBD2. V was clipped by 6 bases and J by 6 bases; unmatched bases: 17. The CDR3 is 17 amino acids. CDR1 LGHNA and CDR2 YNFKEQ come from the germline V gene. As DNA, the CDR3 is TGTGCCAGCAGTCGAGCCCTTAGCGGGATAAACACGGATACGCAGTATTTT. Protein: CASSRALSGINTDTQYF.

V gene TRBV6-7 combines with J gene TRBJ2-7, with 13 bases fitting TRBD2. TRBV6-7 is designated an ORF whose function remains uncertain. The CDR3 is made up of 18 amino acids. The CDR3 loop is CPPADPGLAGALLYEQYF. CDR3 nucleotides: TGTCCCCCAGCAGACCCAGGACTAGCGGGAGCGCTACTCTACGAGCAGTACTTC.